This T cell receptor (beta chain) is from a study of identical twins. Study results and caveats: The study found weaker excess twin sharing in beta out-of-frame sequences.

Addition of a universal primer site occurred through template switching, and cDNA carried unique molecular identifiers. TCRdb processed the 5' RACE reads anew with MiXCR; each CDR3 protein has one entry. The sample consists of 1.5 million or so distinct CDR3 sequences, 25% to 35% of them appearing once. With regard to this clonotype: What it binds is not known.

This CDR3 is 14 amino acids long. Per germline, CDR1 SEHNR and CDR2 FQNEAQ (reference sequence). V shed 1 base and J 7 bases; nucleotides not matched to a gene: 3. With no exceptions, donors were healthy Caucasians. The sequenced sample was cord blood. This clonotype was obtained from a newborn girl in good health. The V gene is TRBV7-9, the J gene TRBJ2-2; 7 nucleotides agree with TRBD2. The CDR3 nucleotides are TGTGCCAGCAGCTTAGAGTCTAGCGGCGGGGAGCTGTTTTTT. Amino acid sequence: CASSLESSGGELFF.